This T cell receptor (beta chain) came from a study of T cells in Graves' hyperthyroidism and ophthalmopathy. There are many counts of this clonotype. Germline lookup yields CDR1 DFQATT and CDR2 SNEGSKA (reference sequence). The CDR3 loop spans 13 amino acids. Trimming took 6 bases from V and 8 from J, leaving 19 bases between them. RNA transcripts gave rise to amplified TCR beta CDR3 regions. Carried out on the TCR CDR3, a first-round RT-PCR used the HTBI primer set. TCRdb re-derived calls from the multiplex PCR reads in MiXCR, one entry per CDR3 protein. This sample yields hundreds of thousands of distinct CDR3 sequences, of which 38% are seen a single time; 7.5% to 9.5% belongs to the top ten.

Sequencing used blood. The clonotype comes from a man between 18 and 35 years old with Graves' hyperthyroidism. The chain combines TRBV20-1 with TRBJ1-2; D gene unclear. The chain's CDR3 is CSAQLPRARGYTF. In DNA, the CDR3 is TGCAGTGCCCAGCTCCCAAGGGCGAGGGGCTACACCTTC.